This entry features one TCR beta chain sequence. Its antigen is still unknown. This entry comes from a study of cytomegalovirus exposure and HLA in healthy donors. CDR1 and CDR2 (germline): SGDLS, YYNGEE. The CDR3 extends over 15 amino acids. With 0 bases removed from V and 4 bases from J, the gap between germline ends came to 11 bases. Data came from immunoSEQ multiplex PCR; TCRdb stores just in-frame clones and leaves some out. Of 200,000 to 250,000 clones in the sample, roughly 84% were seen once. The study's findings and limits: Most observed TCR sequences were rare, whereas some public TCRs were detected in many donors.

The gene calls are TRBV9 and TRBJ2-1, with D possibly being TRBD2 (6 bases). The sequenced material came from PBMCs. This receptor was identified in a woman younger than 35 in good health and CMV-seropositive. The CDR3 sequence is CASSVVVGGYNEQFF. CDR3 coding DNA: TGTGCCAGCAGCGTAGTAGTCGGGGGTTACAATGAGCAGTTCTTC.